This T cell receptor (beta chain) was sequenced for a study of technical replicates of blood from four donors. Sequencing used immunoSEQ multiplex PCR; TCRdb keeps in-frame clones, though not all of them. In the table there are approximately 58,000 clones, 86% of which are singletons. The table lists this clone with a count of one. The TCR was taken from a human donor in good health. Some clones in this sample may be carry-over from other donors' samples. The sequenced material came from PBMCs.

CDR3 DNA: TGCGCCAGCAGCTTGGACTGGAGGGGCTACGAGCAGTACTTC. Amino acids: CASSLDWRGYEQYF. The chain carries TRBV5-1 and TRBJ2-7; TRBD2 might be the D (6 bases). Per the germline V gene, CDR1 is SGHRS and CDR2 is YFSETQ. V lost 0 bases, J lost 3 bases, and 10 bases lay in between. The CDR3 is made up of 14 amino acids.